This paragraph covers one T cell receptor (beta chain) sequence. Germline V gene lookup returns CDR1 SGHNT and CDR2 YYREEE (reference sequence). The CDR3 totals 14 residues. Trimming removed 1 base at V and 5 bases at J, with 12 bases between. In the authors' methods: Reference gene primer amplification gave nucleated cell count estimates. Produced via immunoSEQ multiplex PCR; TCRdb's table is partial and in-frame only. D and trimming were read from the DNA, whereas the V and J calls and clone size are those reported in that table. The sample contains about 230,000 clones, roughly 80% of which appear only once. This entry belongs to a study of blood T cell repertoires in COVID-19. Across the study: Researchers got acute and convalescent COVID-19 samples from the United States, Italy and Spain. From T cells, B-cell-depleted T cells, or PBMCs came the material, which was cDNA or gDNA.

The sequence was obtained from a woman aged 80 or older with acute or convalescent COVID-19. The sequenced material came from peripheral blood. The genes are TRBV5-4 and TRBJ1-1; D call uncertain. The CDR3 sequence: CASSLWLSGTEAFF. The CDR3 DNA follows: TGTGCCAGCAGCTTGTGGTTGTCCGGTACTGAAGCTTTCTTT.